These T cell receptor beta chains were read from a single sample in a study of blood T cell repertoires in COVID-19. Clones were read by immunoSEQ multiplex PCR, and TCRdb kept only the in-frame ones, dropping some. The table has about 150,000 clones, roughly 88% seen once. The sequenced sample consisted of peripheral blood. These receptor sequences come from a man in his 60s with COVID-19, enrolled during active disease. CDR3s include the opening cysteine and the closing phenylalanine or tryptophan. The order of the fields is D gene, clone size, J gene, V gene, CDR3 DNA, CDR3 protein. A D gene is named only where the DNA matches it firmly. Some rows have no size entry. The others give once, few or many, or a class for an expanded clone.

TRBD1,.,TRBJ1-6,TRBV4-3,TGCGCCAGCAGCCAAGCCGACAGGGGAGCTTCACCCCTCCACTTT,CASSQADRGASPLHF
.,.,TRBJ1-2,TRBV24-1,TGTGCCACCAAGGGGAACTATGGCTACACCTTC,CATKGNYGYTF
.,.,TRBJ1-3,TRBV6-5,TGTGCCAGCAGGGTGCACGGCTCTGGAAACACCATATATTTT,CASRVHGSGNTIYF
.,few,TRBJ2-1,TRBV11-2,TGTGCCAGCAGCTCGGACGGGAGCTCCTACAATGAGCAGTTCTTC,CASSSDGSSYNEQFF
.,.,TRBJ1-6,TRBV19,TGTGCCAGTGGGGACACTTATAATTCACCCCTCCACTTT,CASGDTYNSPLHF
.,few,TRBJ2-7,TRBV7-9,TGTGCCAGCAGCTTAGAGGTCGGAGGGCTCCTTCCCTACGAGCAGTACTTC,CASSLEVGGLLPYEQYF
.,.,TRBJ2-4,TRBV5-5,TGTGCCAGCATCATGGGCCAGGGGATTTGGGGAGCCAAAAACATTCAGTACTTC,CASIMGQGIWGAKNIQYF
TRBD2,.,TRBJ2-3,TRBV4-2,TGTGCCAGCAGCCAAGATAGCGGGGGCACAGATACGCAGTATTTT,CASSQDSGGTDTQYF
.,.,TRBJ1-5,TRBV30,TGTGCCTGGCAGGGGAAGGATTGGAATCAGCCCCAGCATTTT,CAWQGKDWNQPQHF
.,.,TRBJ1-5,TRBV20-1,TGCAGTGCTAGTAGGGAGGGGGGGTATAGCAATCAGCCCCAGCATTTT,CSASREGGYSNQPQHF
.,few,TRBJ1-1,TRBV20-1,TGCAGTGCTCGTGAGAGATCACAGAGGAACACTGAAGCTTTCTTT,CSARERSQRNTEAFF
TRBD1,few,TRBJ1-5,TRBV4-2,TGTGCCAGCAGCCCTGGGACAGGGGGCGGCAATCAGCCCCAGCATTTT,CASSPGTGGGNQPQHF
TRBD1,.,TRBJ2-7,TRBV5-4,TGTGCCAGCAGCTTCGGACAGGGGACCTACGAGCAGTACTTC,CASSFGQGTYEQYF
TRBD1,.,TRBJ2-1,TRBV5-1,TGCGCCAGCAGCTGGGGGGACAGGGGCTCCTACAATGAGCAGTTCTTC,CASSWGDRGSYNEQFF
TRBD2,.,TRBJ2-1,TRBV4-3,TGCGCCAGCAGCCAAGACCCCGGGACTAGGGGCAATGAGCAGTTCTTC,CASSQDPGTRGNEQFF
.,.,TRBJ1-4,TRBV19,TGTGCCAGTAGTACAAGCGCTTTTACTAATGAAAAACTGTTTTTT,CASSTSAFTNEKLFF
.,.,TRBJ1-1,TRBV18,TGTGCCAGCTCTATCGGGGGCACTGAAGCTTTCTTT,CASSIGGTEAFF
.,.,TRBJ2-3,TRBV2,TGTGCCAGCAGTGATGTAGGCAGGGTGGATACGCAGTATTTT,CASSDVGRVDTQYF
.,.,TRBJ1-2,TRBV24-1,TGTGCCACCAGTGATACCAGGGGCTATGGCTACACCTTC,CATSDTRGYGYTF
.,.,TRBJ1-1,TRBV11-2,TGTGCCAGCAGCTTAGGCCACAGTAACACTGAAGCTTTCTTT,CASSLGHSNTEAFF
.,.,TRBJ2-3,TRBV11-3,TGTGCCAGCAGCTTAATGTCGGATACGCAGTATTTT,CASSLMSDTQYF
TRBD1,.,TRBJ1-5,TRBV5-8,TGTGCCAGCAGCCTTAGACAGGGCCCTAATCAGCCCCAGCATTTT,CASSLRQGPNQPQHF
.,.,TRBJ1-1,TRBV7-2,TGTGCCAGCAGCTTCCCAGAGAACACTGAAGCTTTCTTT,CASSFPENTEAFF
TRBD1,.,TRBJ1-5,TRBV2,TGTGCCAGCAGGGGGACAGAAGTTCAGCCCCAGCATTTT,CASRGTEVQPQHF
TRBD1,.,TRBJ2-3,TRBV19,TGTGCCAGTAGTACAAGGGACAGGGTAGATACGCAGTATTTT,CASSTRDRVDTQYF
TRBD2,few,TRBJ2-5,TRBV7-3,TGTGCCAGCAGCTCTCAGCCAGCGGGAGGCTCGGAGACCCAGTACTTC,CASSSQPAGGSETQYF
.,few,TRBJ1-2,TRBV7-2,TGTGCCAGCAGCTCCCGGAGGCCGGGCTACACCTTC,CASSSRRPGYTF
.,.,TRBJ1-6,TRBV19,TGTGCCAGTAGTATGTTCGGAGGTTTGAATTCACCCCTCCACTTT,CASSMFGGLNSPLHF
TRBD1,.,TRBJ1-3,TRBV27,TGTGCCAGCAGCCCAGACAGGGCAGCGGGAAACACCATATATTTT,CASSPDRAAGNTIYF
TRBD1,.,TRBJ1-2,TRBV3-1/TRBV3-2,TGTGCCAGCAGCCAAACTGACAGGGCCGGATATGGCTACACCTTC,CASSQTDRAGYGYTF
TRBD2,.,TRBJ2-1,TRBV7-8,TGTGCCAGCAGCTCGGGGACTAGCGGGAGAACTGGAGAGCAGTTCTTC,CASSSGTSGRTGEQFF
TRBD2,.,TRBJ2-1,TRBV4-3,TGCGCCAGCAGCCGTGAAGGGACTAGCGGGAGGACTGAGCAGTTCTTC,CASSREGTSGRTEQFF
.,.,TRBJ2-1,TRBV11-3,TGTGCCAGCAGCTTAAATATGGGAGGCGGTGAGCAGTTCTTC,CASSLNMGGGEQFF
.,.,TRBJ1-1,TRBV29-1,TGCAGCGTACTCCTGAACACTGAAGCTTTCTTT,CSVLLNTEAFF
.,.,TRBJ1-1,TRBV28,TGTGCCAGCAGGTTCGGACAGTTGAACACTGAAGCTTTCTTT,CASRFGQLNTEAFF
.,.,TRBJ2-6,TRBV7-3,TGTGCCAGCAGCTTATCCCAGGTCTCTGGGGCCAACGTCCTGACTTTC,CASSLSQVSGANVLTF
TRBD1,.,TRBJ1-2,TRBV7-8,TGTGCCAGCAGCTTAGCGACAGGGAGCTATGGCTACACCTTC,CASSLATGSYGYTF
.,.,TRBJ1-4,TRBV14,TGTGCCAGCAGCCCAGGGGTGCCGAATGAAAAACTGTTTTTT,CASSPGVPNEKLFF
.,.,TRBJ1-5,TRBV11-2,TGTGCCAGCAGCTCACAGGGAAACAATCAGCCCCAGCATTTT,CASSSQGNNQPQHF
.,.,TRBJ2-1,TRBV20-1,TGCAGTGCCTTACTCCACAATGAGCAGTTCTTC,CSALLHNEQFF
TRBD2,.,TRBJ2-3,TRBV2,TGTGCCAGCAGTGACAGGACTAGCGGGGGTAGAGATACGCAGTATTTT,CASSDRTSGGRDTQYF
TRBD1,few,TRBJ1-2,TRBV27,TGTGCCAGCAAAAGGAAGCCTGGACAGGGCAACTATGGCTACACCTTC,CASKRKPGQGNYGYTF
.,.,TRBJ2-5,TRBV6-5,TGTGCCAGCACCCCAGGGGAGACCCAGTACTTC,CASTPGETQYF
.,.,TRBJ2-5,TRBV10-2,TGCGCCAGCAGTGAGTCAAGGGTGGGGAGTGAGACCCAGTACTTC,CASSESRVGSETQYF
.,.,TRBJ1-3,TRBV5-1,TGCGCCAGCAGCTTGGAGGCAGGCGGGTCCCGAAACACCATATATTTT,CASSLEAGGSRNTIYF
TRBD1,.,TRBJ1-1,TRBV5-4,TGTGCCAGCAGCACCGGACAGGACATGAACACTGAAGCTTTCTTT,CASSTGQDMNTEAFF
TRBD2,once,TRBJ2-5,TRBV5-4,TGTGCCAGCAGCACAGGGCCCCAAAGCGGGGGAGAGACCCAGTACTTC,CASSTGPQSGGETQYF
.,few,TRBJ1-4,TRBV4-3,TGCGCCAGCAGCCCCGAGAGCACAGGGAGGGATAATGAAAAACTGTTTTTT,CASSPESTGRDNEKLFF